The 26 T cell receptor beta chains presented below share a single source sample, sequenced in a study of cytomegalovirus exposure and HLA in healthy donors. The study ran its PCR with 60 Vbeta and 13 Jbeta primers. Data came from immunoSEQ multiplex PCR; TCRdb stores just in-frame clones and leaves some out. The data contain 150,000 to 200,000 clones, around 80% of them singletons. Input material: PBMCs. The receptors stem from a woman aged 45-65 years in good health and CMV-seronegative.

Only a few counts were recorded for this clone. This rearrangement joins TRBV30 to TRBJ2-5, with unresolved D. V shed 3 bases and J shed 0 bases, with 17 bases lying between them. CDR1 and CDR2 from the germline V gene are GTSNPN and SVGIG (reference sequence). This CDR3 spans 16 amino acids. The CDR3 region has the DNA TGTGCCTGGAGGTCGATGAACTACCCGTACCAAGAGACCCAGTACTTC. Translated: CAWRSMNYPYQETQYF.

The V and J genes are TRBV6-4 and TRBJ2-1; 9 nucleotides match TRBD2. The junction had 6 bases not matched to a gene; V was cut back by 6 bases and J by 3 bases. Germline CDR1 is MRHNA and CDR2 is SNTAGT. This CDR3 is 15 amino acids long. CDR3 sequence: CASRSSGTNYNEQFF. The CDR3 DNA reads TGTGCCAGCAGATCTAGCGGGACGAACTACAATGAGCAGTTCTTC.

This chain links TRBV6-5 with TRBJ2-1, with 8 bases matching TRBD2. This CDR3 spans 15 amino acids. V was clipped by 5 bases and J by 7 bases; unmatched bases: 10. Germline lookup yields CDR1 MNHEY and CDR2 SVGAGI. Here the CDR3 reads CASSHRTSRGNEQFF. The CDR3 nucleotides are TGTGCCAGCAGTCACCGGACTAGCCGGGGGAATGAGCAGTTCTTC.

The chain couples TRBV6-6 to TRBJ2-3, with 8 bases matching TRBD2. Germline V gene data show CDR1 as MNHNY and CDR2 as SVGAGI (reference sequence). V trimming: 0 bases; J trimming: 1 base; junction bases outside the gene matches: 3. The CDR3 covers 16 residues. The CDR3 region is CASSYSARGGTDTQYF. DNA of the CDR3: TGTGCCAGCAGTTACTCGGCGCGGGGGGGCACAGATACGCAGTATTTT.

The rearrangement uses TRBV6-7 and TRBJ2-3; D unresolved. TRBV6-7 is noted as an ORF with a role that remains uncertain. Deletions cut 0 bases from V and 1 base from J, with 32 bases between. The CDR3 is 23 amino acids. The CDR3 loop reads CASSYSNVTIIPEAHNRTDTQYF. CDR3 coding DNA: TGTGCCAGCAGTTACTCGAACGTCACAATAATCCCCGAGGCACACAACCGCACAGATACGCAGTATTTT.

The rearrangement links TRBV7-2 to TRBJ2-7; the match to TRBD1 covers 8 bases. The CDR3 is made up of 15 amino acids. V lost 3 bases to trimming and J lost 5 bases; unmatched junction nucleotides: 9. The germline CDR1 and CDR2 sequences are SGHTA and FQGNSA. The CDR3 spells CASSFDRGAQNEQYF. The CDR3 DNA reads TGTGCCAGCAGCTTCGACAGGGGTGCGCAGAACGAGCAGTACTTC.

This clone was recorded only once. V gene TRBV19 combines with J gene TRBJ2-2; maybe TRBD1 (5 bases). V lost 7 bases and J lost 6, with 21 bases in between. CDR1 LNHDA and CDR2 SQIVND come from the germline V gene (reference sequence). The CDR3 runs 16 residues. The CDR3 sequence is CASILRSGLGPGELFF. For the CDR3, the DNA is TGTGCCAGTATTCTACGTTCAGGGTTAGGTCCCGGGGAGCTGTTTTTT. Full variable domain (outside the CDR3, taken from reference TRBV19 and TRBJ2-2): DGGITQSPKYLFRKEGQNVTLSCEQNLNHDAMYWYRQDPGQGLRLIYYSQIVNDFQKGDIAEGYSVSREKKESFPLTVTSAQKNPTAFYLCASILRSGLGPGELFFGEGSRLTVL.

J is TRBJ2-7 and V is TRBV4-1, with TRBD1 matching 7 bases. The CDR3 contains 15 residues. V lost 0 bases, J lost 2 bases, and 4 bases stayed unmatched. Germline V gene sequence: CDR1 MGHRA, CDR2 YSYEKL. The CDR3 reads CASSQERQGPYEQYF. For the CDR3, the DNA is TGCGCCAGCAGCCAAGAACGACAGGGCCCCTACGAGCAGTACTTC.

This sequence joins TRBV9 and TRBJ1-6; D not certain. The germline gives CDR1 SGDLS, CDR2 YYNGEE. This CDR3 is 13 amino acids long. Trimming took 4 bases from V and 8 from J, leaving 10 bases between them. This CDR3 is CASSPPGDSPLHF. DNA for the CDR3: TGTGCCAGCAGCCCCCCCGGGGATTCACCCCTCCACTTT.

The chain combines TRBV5-6 with TRBJ2-7; no firm D call. V was trimmed by 4 bases and J by 0 bases, leaving 8 bases between them. CDR1 and CDR2 from the germline V gene are SGHDT and YYEEEE. The CDR3 has 13 residues. This CDR3 is CASSIWASYEQYF. Written as DNA, the CDR3 is TGTGCCAGCAGCATATGGGCCTCCTACGAGCAGTACTTC.

V and J are TRBV5-6 and TRBJ1-1; a weak D match, TRBD1 (5 bases). The CDR3 is 15 amino acids. V gave up 0 bases and J gave up 1 base, with 10 bases separating them. Germline lookup yields CDR1 SGHDT and CDR2 YYEEEE. CDR3: CASSLGQNWNTEAFF. The DNA of the CDR3 is TGTGCCAGCAGCTTGGGACAGAACTGGAACACTGAAGCTTTCTTT.

The V call is TRBV11-2, the J call TRBJ2-3, with 10 bases fitting TRBD1. The CDR3 runs 16 residues. CDR1 and CDR2 from the germline V gene are SGHAT and FQNNGV. Losses at the gene ends were 7 bases for V and 4 bases for J; bases not matched to a gene: 11. CDR3: CASTPGRDRGADTQYF. The CDR3 DNA follows: TGTGCCAGCACCCCTGGGAGGGACAGGGGTGCAGATACGCAGTATTTT.

The chain couples TRBV4-2 to TRBJ1-4, with a tentative D call TRBD1 (6 bases). This CDR3 region has 16 residues. Trimming removed 2 bases at V and 7 bases at J, with 17 bases between. CDR1 and CDR2 (germline): LGHNA, YNFKEQ. CDR3: CASSQSTGGDGEKLFF. The CDR3 nucleotides read TGTGCCAGCAGCCAATCTACGGGGGGCGATGGTGAAAAACTGTTTTTT.

The chain carries TRBV7-9 and TRBJ2-7; unclear D gene. Trimming shortened V by 2 bases and J by 2 bases, and 4 bases separated the two germline ends. This CDR3 contains 12 residues. Germline V gene data show CDR1 as SEHNR and CDR2 as FQNEAQ (reference sequence). CDR3 coding DNA: TGTGCCAGCAGCTTAACAGCCTACGAGCAGTACTTC. Translation: CASSLTAYEQYF.

J is TRBJ1-2 and V is TRBV28, with TRBD1 as a possible D gene (6 bases). The ends were cut back, 6 bases at V and 2 bases at J, with 16 bases in the middle. The CDR3 covers 15 residues. Looked up from germline, CDR1 is MDHEN and CDR2 is SYDVKM. CDR3 DNA: TGTGCCAGCAGCACCCACGGACAGTTGAACTATGGCTACACCTTC. It codes for CASSTHGQLNYGYTF.

The CDR3 loop is CASSGGNEQFF. CDR3 in DNA: TGCGCCAGCAGCGGAGGGAATGAGCAGTTCTTC. The V call is TRBV5-1, the J call TRBJ2-1; TRBD2 is a possible D gene (6 bases). CDR3 length: 11 residues. V shed 4 bases and J shed 7 bases, with 6 bases lying between them. Germline values: CDR1 SGHRS, CDR2 YFSETQ.

This clone was observed a single time. The genes are TRBV2 and TRBJ1-4; D is possibly TRBD1 (6 bases). Trimming left V 2 bases short and J 6 bases short, with 13 bases between. This CDR3 spans 15 amino acids. CDR1 is SNHLY, CDR2 FYNNEI, per germline. Here the CDR3 reads CASSEMGAGYEKLFF. Written as DNA, the CDR3 is TGTGCCAGCAGTGAAATGGGGGCTGGTTATGAAAAACTGTTTTTT.

This clone came up once. This chain uses TRBV10-1 with TRBJ2-5, with TRBD2 identical over 8 bases. The CDR3 has 13 residues. CDR1 is WNHNN, CDR2 SYGVQD, per germline (reference sequence). J was trimmed by 4 bases and V by 5 bases; bases with no gene match: 3. The CDR3 nucleotides read TGCGCCAGCAGTCTTAGCGGGGCAGAGACCCAGTACTTC. Translated: CASSLSGAETQYF.

The chain joins TRBV20-1 to TRBJ1-5; D possibly corresponds to TRBD1 (5 bases). Trimming stripped 6 bases from V and 8 bases from J, with 8 bases between. Germline V gene data show CDR1 as DFQATT and CDR2 as SNEGSKA (reference sequence). CDR3 length: 10 residues. The CDR3 nucleotides read TGCAGTGCCCTCAGGGAGCCCCAGCATTTT. Translated, it gives CSALREPQHF.

Written as DNA, the CDR3 is TGTGCCAGCAGCTTCCCTGGGGGGGGACACACAGATACGCAGTATTTT. Amino acid sequence: CASSFPGGGHTDTQYF. J is TRBJ2-3 and V is TRBV7-9; weak D call: TRBD2 (7 bases). Trimming took 3 bases from V and 2 from J, leaving 15 bases between them. The CDR3 is 16 residues long. The germline V gene has CDR1 SEHNR and CDR2 FQNEAQ (reference sequence).

This chain joins TRBV9 and TRBJ2-3; 14 bases match TRBD2. The CDR3 totals 20 residues. Germline V gene lookup returns CDR1 SGDLS and CDR2 YYNGEE. The V segment lost 0 bases and the J segment 2 bases; nucleotides outside the gene matches: 11. The CDR3: CASSVATGTSGSYFTDTQYF. The CDR3 bases are TGTGCCAGCAGCGTAGCCACCGGGACTAGCGGGAGTTACTTCACAGATACGCAGTATTTT.

The rearrangement uses TRBV30 and TRBJ1-2; D is ambiguous. This CDR3 contains 13 residues. Trimming shortened V by 4 bases and J by 5 bases, and 14 bases separated the two germline ends. Germline V gene data show CDR1 as GTSNPN and CDR2 as SVGIG (reference sequence). The CDR3 region is CAWIRLDGYGYTF. The CDR3 DNA follows: TGTGCCTGGATCCGACTCGACGGGTATGGCTACACCTTC.

V is TRBV6-6 and J is TRBJ2-2; 10 bases match TRBD2. CDR1 is MNHNY and CDR2 is SVGAGI in the germline V gene (reference sequence). V lost 6 bases, J lost 5 bases, and 3 bases stayed unmatched. CDR3 length equals 14 residues. The CDR3 region has the DNA TGTGCCAGCAGGAGCGGGGGGGAAACCGGGGAGCTGTTTTTT. This codes for CASRSGGETGELFF.

The rearrangement joins TRBV4-3 to TRBJ2-7; 9 nucleotides align to TRBD1. V lost 3 bases to trimming and J lost 7 bases; unmatched junction nucleotides: 7. CDR1 is LGHNA, CDR2 YSLEER, per germline. The CDR3 loop spans 14 amino acids. The CDR3 DNA is TGCGCCAGCAGCCAGGACAGGGGTTCTTGGGAGCAGTACTTC. This encodes CASSQDRGSWEQYF.

CDR3: CASSPEGSRRVFYEQYF. For the CDR3, the DNA is TGCGCCAGCAGCCCCGAAGGGAGCAGGAGAGTGTTCTACGAGCAGTACTTC. The chain employs TRBV4-1 and TRBJ2-7; possible D gene TRBD2, 5 bases. Germline assignment: CDR1 MGHRA and CDR2 YSYEKL. The CDR3 extends over 17 amino acids. Trimming cost V 4 bases and J 3 bases, with 22 bases left between them.

This clone has more than one count but fewer than ten. The genes are TRBV28 and TRBJ1-4; D is ambiguous. The CDR3 is 12 residues long. Germline V gene data show CDR1 as MDHEN and CDR2 as SYDVKM. With 10 bases removed from V and 8 bases from J, the gap between germline ends came to 14 bases. For the CDR3, the DNA is TGTGCCACCACCCCGGCGGGGGAAAAACTGTTTTTT. Protein product: CATTPAGEKLFF.